These T cell receptor beta chains were read from a single sample in a study of response to subunit inactivated influenza vaccine. Each CDR3 protein is one row after TCRdb ran MiXCR on the RT-PCR reads. Here the sample spans approximately 480,000 distinct CDR3 sequences, 9.5% to 12% being singletons. The sequencing here drew on PBMCs from blood, taken about 40 days after vaccination. The receptors originated from a man aged 50 or older who received an inactivated influenza vaccine. Each CDR3 is given with its conserved first and last residue. A D gene is named only where the DNA matches it firmly. Size tells how often a clone was seen (once, few, many) or the class of an expanded clone, and some rows leave it out.

D	V	size	length	J	CDR3	DNA
.	TRBV29-1	many	13	TRBJ1-5	CSVGTVDGGPQHF	TGCAGCGTTGGGACTGTGGACGGCGGGCCCCAGCATTTT
.	TRBV29-1	.	14	TRBJ2-3	CSAEVGGCTDTQYF	TGCAGCGCTGAGGTCGGCGGGTGCACAGATACGCAGTATTTT
.	TRBV6-5	.	14	TRBJ1-1	CASSYGGSVTEAFF	TGTGCCAGCAGTTACGGGGGCTCAGTCACTGAAGCTTTCTTT
.	TRBV24-1	few	13	TRBJ1-1	CATSEGQNTEAFF	TGTGCCACCAGTGAGGGTCAGAACACTGAAGCTTTCTTT
TRBD1	TRBV28	.	16	TRBJ1-5	CASSPLTGGSNQPQHF	TGTGCCAGCAGTCCATTGACAGGGGGCAGCAATCAGCCCCAGCATTTT
.	TRBV18	few	14	TRBJ1-5	CASSPLEGERPQHF	TGTGCCAGCTCACCTTTGGAGGGGGAGCGGCCCCAGCATTTT
.	TRBV20-1	few	13	TRBJ1-6	CSVRVSPNSPLHF	TGCAGTGTCCGGGTATCACCTAATTCACCCCTCCACTTT
.	TRBV20-1	many	13	TRBJ2-7	CSAPGEGTYEQYF	TGCAGTGCCCCAGGAGAGGGGACCTACGAGCAGTACTTC
TRBD2	TRBV27	few	15	TRBJ2-7	CASSLSPSGSYEQYF	TGTGCCAGCAGTTTATCGCCTAGCGGGAGTTACGAGCAGTACTTC
.	TRBV2	few	15	TRBJ1-1	CASSEGSRGITEAFF	TGTGCCAGCAGTGAAGGGAGCAGGGGCATCACTGAAGCTTTCTTT
.	TRBV6-1	few	18	TRBJ1-4	CASSEGDPRGAPNEKLFF	TGTGCCAGCAGTGAAGGGGATCCGAGGGGCGCGCCTAATGAAAAACTGTTTTTT
TRBD2	TRBV20-1	many	16	TRBJ2-3	CSARDMGLAGFDTQYF	TGCAGTGCTAGAGATATGGGACTAGCGGGATTTGATACGCAGTATTTT
.	TRBV15	few	14	TRBJ2-3	CATSRDGVADTQYF	TGTGCCACCAGCAGAGATGGGGTCGCAGATACGCAGTATTTT
TRBD2	TRBV28	few	17	TRBJ2-3	CASSPQGAGGLIDTQYF	TGTGCCAGCAGTCCCCAAGGGGCGGGGGGGCTAATAGATACGCAGTATTTT
.	TRBV27	few	14	TRBJ1-6	CASSFGDENSPLHF	TGTGCCAGCAGTTTTGGGGATGAGAATTCACCCCTCCACTTT
TRBD2	TRBV9	few	13	TRBJ2-1	CASSSPGGGGEFF	TGTGCCAGCAGCTCCCCCGGTGGGGGGGGGGAGTTCTTC
TRBD2	TRBV5-1	few	15	TRBJ2-2	CASSLFTAGTGELFF	TGCGCCAGCAGCTTGTTCACAGCGGGGACCGGGGAGCTGTTTTTT
.	TRBV5-6	.	11	TRBJ2-1	CASGTSGNLFF	TGTGCCAGCGGGACTTCAGGGAATCTGTTCTTC
.	TRBV19	many	14	TRBJ2-1	CASSIGFGWNEQFF	TGTGCCAGTAGTATAGGTTTTGGGTGGAATGAGCAGTTCTTC
TRBD1	TRBV11-1	.	15	TRBJ2-4	CASSVLTGGKNIQYF	TGTGCCAGCAGCGTCCTGACAGGGGGCAAAAACATTCAGTACTTC
.	TRBV20-1	.	14	TRBJ2-7	CSATRWSTTYEQYF	TGCAGTGCTACTCGGTGGAGTACCACCTACGAGCAGTACTTC
.	TRBV12-3/TRBV12-4	.	15	TRBJ2-5	CASSWTWGKEETQYF	TGTGCCAGCAGTTGGACGTGGGGCAAAGAGGAGACCCAGTACTTC
.	TRBV20-1	.	16	TRBJ2-3	CSAREGDLRFTDTQYF	TGCAGTGCTAGAGAAGGGGACCTCAGGTTCACAGATACGCAGTATTTT
.	TRBV20-1	many	14	TRBJ1-1	CSARDFGDGTEAFF	TGCAGTGCTAGAGATTTCGGGGACGGTACTGAAGCTTTCTTT
.	TRBV6-2/TRBV6-3	few	14	TRBJ2-7	CASSYWQGVGEQYF	TGTGCCAGCAGTTACTGGCAGGGTGTCGGCGAGCAGTACTTC
.	TRBV6-1	.	15	TRBJ2-2	CASKYDRLNTGELFF	TGTGCCAGCAAATATGACAGGCTAAACACCGGGGAGCTGTTTTTT
TRBD2	TRBV27	.	18	TRBJ2-7	CASTNRPPTSGGAYEQYF	TGTGCCAGCACCAACCGCCCCCCGACTAGCGGGGGTGCCTACGAGCAGTACTTC
.	TRBV18	.	13	TRBJ2-2	CASSPGTNGELFF	TGTGCCAGCTCACCAGGGACAAACGGGGAGCTGTTTTTT
.	TRBV5-6	many	13	TRBJ2-7	CASSLNIFYEQYF	TGTGCCAGCAGCTTGAACATTTTCTACGAGCAGTACTTC
TRBD2	TRBV29-1	many	14	TRBJ2-5	CSAPGGRAWETQYF	TGCAGCGCTCCTGGCGGGAGGGCCTGGGAGACCCAGTACTTC
TRBD2	TRBV24-1	few	16	TRBJ2-3	CATSGRAGLSTDTQYF	TGTGCCACCAGTGGTCGAGCGGGGCTCAGCACAGATACGCAGTATTTT
.	TRBV28	many	16	TRBJ2-7	CASKPLGGGEGIEQYF	TGTGCCAGCAAACCTTTGGGGGGCGGGGAAGGCATCGAGCAGTACTTC
.	TRBV21-1	few	14	TRBJ1-5	CASSEGRNNQPQHF	TGTGCCAGCAGTGAGGGACGGAACAATCAGCCCCAGCATTTT
.	TRBV10-3	few	14	TRBJ1-2	CAISESQGNYGYTF	TGTGCCATCAGTGAGTCTCAGGGGAACTATGGCTACACCTTC
TRBD2	TRBV24-1	.	17	TRBJ2-3	CATSDSRLAGDRNTQYF	TGTGCCACCAGTGATTCGCGACTAGCGGGAGATAGAAATACGCAGTATTTT
.	TRBV3-1	many	14	TRBJ1-1	CASTSQTSNTEAFF	TGTGCCAGCACCTCCCAGACATCGAACACTGAAGCTTTCTTT
TRBD1	TRBV24-1	few	12	TRBJ2-3	CATSDWDSTQYF	TGTGCCACCAGTGATTGGGACAGTACGCAGTATTTT
.	TRBV19	many	14	TRBJ2-2	CASSIDSRAGELFF	TGTGCCAGTAGTATAGATAGCCGGGCCGGGGAGCTGTTTTTT
TRBD2	TRBV20-1	many	14	TRBJ2-7	CSAPPLAGVPEQYF	TGCAGTGCCCCACCCCTAGCGGGAGTCCCCGAGCAGTACTTC
.	TRBV12-3/TRBV12-4	many	12	TRBJ2-5	CASSPSWETQYF	TGTGCCAGCAGTCCCTCGTGGGAGACCCAGTACTTC
.	TRBV10-3	few	13	TRBJ2-7	CAIRPDGPYEQYF	TGTGCCATCAGGCCCGACGGGCCCTACGAGCAGTACTTC
.	TRBV30	.	14	TRBJ2-1	CAWNYGETYNEQFF	TGTGCCTGGAACTACGGGGAAACCTACAATGAGCAGTTCTTC
TRBD2	TRBV20-1	few	14	TRBJ2-1	CSASTSGSYNEQFF	TGCAGTGCTTCGACTAGCGGCTCCTACAATGAGCAGTTCTTC
.	TRBV7-9	few	14	TRBJ2-7	CASSLNAGTYEQYF	TGTGCCAGCAGCTTAAACGCAGGCACCTACGAGCAGTACTTC
TRBD2	TRBV5-1	many	15	TRBJ2-1	CASSLASGLYNEQFF	TGCGCCAGCAGCTTGGCTAGCGGACTATACAATGAGCAGTTCTTC
.	TRBV3-1	.	17	TRBJ1-1	CASSQRGGEIINTEAFF	TGTGCCAGCAGCCAGAGGGGCGGAGAGATCATCAACACTGAAGCTTTCTTT
.	TRBV24-1	many	14	TRBJ2-3	CATSPGLFTDTQYF	TGTGCCACCAGTCCAGGACTATTCACAGATACGCAGTATTTT
.	TRBV21-1	.	16	TRBJ2-3	CASSKAKAESTDTQYF	TGTGCCAGCAGCAAAGCAAAGGCGGAGAGCACAGATACGCAGTATTTT
TRBD1	TRBV20-1	few	11	TRBJ2-7	CSAGRGHEQYF	TGCAGTGCAGGCAGGGGGCACGAGCAGTACTTC
TRBD1	TRBV24-1	many	16	TRBJ2-3	CATSDKRDRNTDTQYF	TGTGCCACCAGTGACAAACGGGACAGGAACACAGATACGCAGTATTTT